These 26 T cell receptor beta chains came from one sample sequenced in a study of T cells in Graves' hyperthyroidism and ophthalmopathy. Amplified TCR beta CDR3 regions derived from RNA transcripts. HTBI primers were used for first-round RT-PCR of the TCR CDR3. Each CDR3 protein gets one entry after TCRdb re-called the multiplex PCR reads with MiXCR. The profile shows some 180,000 distinct CDR3 sequences, around 16% of them singletons. Sequencing used blood. These receptors all stem from a woman aged 50 to 65 with Graves' hyperthyroidism.

In its sample, this clonotype was seen a few times. The chain couples TRBV5-1 to TRBJ1-6; TRBD1 matches at 10 bases. V was clipped by 4 bases and J by 10 bases; unmatched bases: 5. In germline, CDR1 is SGHRS, CDR2 YFSETQ. The CDR3 extends over 14 amino acids. The CDR3 protein is CASSTGTGESPLHF. CDR3 coding DNA: TGCGCCAGCAGCACCGGGACAGGGGAATCACCCCTCCACTTT.

The chain couples TRBV4-2 to TRBJ1-1; 7 bases map to TRBD1. The V segment lost 0 bases and the J segment 5 bases; nucleotides outside the gene matches: 12. CDR1 and CDR2 from the germline V gene are LGHNA and YNFKEQ. The CDR3 totals 17 residues. Here the CDR3 DNA reads TGTGCCAGCAGCCAAGACTGGCCCGGGACAGAGATTACTGAAGCTTTCTTT. Its translation is CASSQDWPGTEITEAFF.

The chain combines TRBV12-3 or TRBV12-4 with TRBJ1-1; D perhaps matches TRBD1 (5 bases). CDR3 size: 15 residues. Trimming stripped 5 bases from V and 8 bases from J, with 21 bases between. This chain's CDR3 is CASSRSGVRGGEAFF. The CDR3 nucleotides are TGTGCCAGCAGTCGGTCGGGGGTCCGGGGAGGCGAAGCTTTCTTT.

With regard to this clonotype: A clone one base away is much larger, so this may be a read error. The chain links TRBV30 to TRBJ2-2; D unclear. Germline CDR1 GTSNPN, CDR2 SVGIG (reference sequence). Trimming removed 5 bases from V and 6 bases from J, with 10 bases in between. The CDR3 is 12 residues long. This CDR3 reads CAWGEVAGELFF. DNA of the CDR3: TGTGCCTGGGGTGAAGTAGCCGGGGAGCTGTTTTTT.

This clonotype was seen many times. The CDR3, as DNA: TGTGCCATCAGTGTCCCGGGGGGTGAAGCTTTCTTT. Its translation: CAISVPGGEAFF. V usage is TRBV10-3 and J usage is TRBJ1-1; maybe TRBD1 (5 bases). This CDR3 comprises 12 residues. Germline CDR1 and CDR2: ENHRY and SYGVKD. Trimming took off 4 bases at V and 7 bases at J, with 10 bases between the two ends.

The CDR3: CASSPTSWREGQYF. The CDR3 DNA is TGTGCCAGCAGCCCGACTAGCTGGCGGGAGGGACAGTACTTC. The rearrangement joins TRBV4-2 to TRBJ2-5; 9 bases match TRBD2. The V and J ends lost 4 bases and 11 bases, in that order; junction bases with no gene match: 11. CDR1 is LGHNA and CDR2 is YNFKEQ in the germline V gene. CDR3 length: 14 amino acids.

Concerning this clonotype itself: Given a much more abundant clone one base away, this may be a read error. This chain uses TRBV7-3 with TRBJ1-5, with 8 bases lining up with TRBD1. The CDR3 is made up of 15 amino acids. Germline V gene sequence: CDR1 SGHTA, CDR2 FQGTGA. In nucleotides, the CDR3 is TGTGCCAGCAGCAAGGGACAGGAGGGCAATCAGTCCCAGCATTTT. Translation gives CASSKGQEGNQSQHF.

The chain uses TRBV18 and TRBJ2-1; TRBD1 agrees at 8 bases. J was trimmed by 5 bases and V by 0 bases; bases with no gene match: 6. The length of the CDR3 is 16 residues. CDR1 is KGHSH and CDR2 is LQKENI in the germline V gene. The CDR3 DNA follows: TGTGCCAGCTCACCACCTAGGACAGGGTATGACAATGAGCAGTTCTTC. Its translation: CASSPPRTGYDNEQFF.

The chain is built from TRBV7-7 and TRBJ2-1; 7 nucleotides align to TRBD1. CDR1 SSHAT and CDR2 FNYEAQ come from the germline V gene (reference sequence). The CDR3 spans 12 residues. Trimming took 4 bases from V and 9 from J; bases not matched to a gene: 3. The CDR3 is CASSSGGPEQFF. The CDR3 DNA is TGTGCCAGCAGCTCAGGGGGACCTGAGCAGTTCTTC.

This clonotype was detected once. The chain carries TRBV6-2 or TRBV6-3 and TRBJ2-7; 8 nucleotides line up with TRBD2. CDR3 length: 16 amino acids. Germline lookup yields CDR1 MNHEY and CDR2 SVGEGT. The V and J ends lost 5 bases and 1 base, in that order; junction bases with no gene match: 10. The CDR3 loop reads CASSGSSGHNSYEQYF. The CDR3 DNA sequence: TGTGCCAGCAGTGGGTCTAGCGGGCATAATTCCTACGAGCAGTACTTC.

This clonotype was counted ten times or more. The chain recombines TRBV28 with TRBJ1-4; D might be TRBD1 (5 bases). Germline CDR1 reads MDHEN; CDR2 reads SYDVKM. The CDR3 is 16 residues long. V was cut by 8 bases and J by 0 bases, with 16 bases left in between. The CDR3 reads CASVGRMGPTNEKLFF. The CDR3 coding sequence is TGTGCCAGCGTGGGCCGGATGGGGCCAACTAATGAAAAACTGTTTTTT.

The rearrangement uses TRBV5-1 and TRBJ1-1; 7 bases align to TRBD1. The germline V gene encodes CDR1 SGHRS and CDR2 YFSETQ. CDR3 length: 17 residues. J lost 0 bases, V lost 1 base, and 9 bases had no gene match. The CDR3 DNA is TGCGCCAGCAGCTTGAGGGGAACAGGGGCGCTGAACACTGAAGCTTTCTTT. Translation: CASSLRGTGALNTEAFF.

Ten or more counts support this clonotype. The chain links TRBV6-1 to TRBJ1-2, with D perhaps matching TRBD1 (6 bases). The ends were cut back, 6 bases at V and 6 bases at J, with 14 bases in the middle. Germline V gene data show CDR1 as MNHNS and CDR2 as SASEGT. The length of the CDR3 is 13 residues. This CDR3 is CASRKDSSDGYTF. The CDR3 region has the DNA TGTGCCAGCAGGAAGGACAGCTCGGATGGCTACACCTTC.

This clonotype has ten or more counts. This chain uses TRBV6-2 or TRBV6-3 with TRBJ1-5, with D possibly TRBD1 on 5 matching bases. Trimming removed 2 bases at V and 6 bases at J, with 11 bases between. The length of the CDR3 is 14 residues. CDR1 is MNHEY and CDR2 is SVGEGT in the germline V gene. In DNA form, the CDR3 reads TGTGCCAGCAGTTACCGGACATTCACTCAGCCCCAGCATTTT. The encoded protein is CASSYRTFTQPQHF.

This clonotype was observed many times. The chain carries TRBV7-2 and TRBJ2-7; TRBD2 agrees at 8 bases. V was pared by 1 base and J by 3 bases, with 5 bases of the junction left unmatched. Germline V lookup: CDR1 SGHTA, CDR2 FQGNSA. This CDR3 contains 15 residues. The CDR3 sequence is CASSLDGTSNYEQYF. In nucleotides, the CDR3 is TGTGCCAGCAGCTTAGATGGGACTAGTAACTACGAGCAGTACTTC.

This clonotype was recorded a few times. The gene calls are TRBV6-1 and TRBJ1-3; no clear D. This CDR3 is built from 15 residues. Germline CDR1 reads MNHNS; CDR2 reads SASEGT. V shed 5 bases and J shed 2 bases, with 13 bases lying between them. CDR3 sequence reads: CASSTLTDPGNTIYF. The CDR3 DNA reads TGTGCCAGCAGTACTCTAACTGACCCTGGAAACACCATATATTTT.

With respect to this clonotype: Likely a read error: the CDR3 ends without its conserved phenylalanine or tryptophan. The rearrangement joins TRBV9 to TRBJ1-3; D gene uncertain. Trimming stripped 3 bases from V and 0 bases from J, with 10 bases between. CDR1 SGDLS and CDR2 YYNGEE come from the germline V gene. CDR3 length: 15 amino acids. The CDR3 here is CASSGQLISGNTIYS. As DNA, the CDR3 is TGTGCCAGCAGCGGGCAACTCATCTCTGGAAACACCATATATTCT.

Concerning this clonotype itself: Possible read error: a much larger clone is one base away. CDR3 coding DNA: TGTGCCGGCAGGACCCGTCCAGGGGGGGTCACTGAAGCTTTCTTT. It yields the protein CAGRTRPGGVTEAFF. The chain links TRBV12-3 or TRBV12-4 to TRBJ1-1, with TRBD1 identical over 7 bases. The CDR3 is 15 amino acids.

The chain links TRBV30 to TRBJ2-1; 16 bases are shared with TRBD2. Germline V gene sequence: CDR1 GTSNPN, CDR2 SVGIG (reference sequence). CDR3 size: 18 residues. Trimming removed 1 base from V and 2 bases from J; junction bases left unmatched: 5. The CDR3 sequence: CAWSGGLAGGEAYNEQFF. Here the CDR3 DNA reads TGTGCCTGGAGTGGGGGACTAGCGGGAGGGGAGGCCTACAATGAGCAGTTCTTC.

This clonotype showed up many times. The genes are TRBV2 and TRBJ1-2, with TRBD1 matching 7 bases. The J segment lost 4 bases and the V segment lost 1 base, leaving 6 bases of the junction unmatched. The germline V gene has CDR1 SNHLY and CDR2 FYNNEI. The CDR3 spans 15 residues. The CDR3 sequence is CASSEGAGGGYGYTF. In DNA form, the CDR3 reads TGTGCCAGCAGTGAAGGAGCAGGGGGTGGCTATGGCTACACCTTC.

For this clonotype: A read error is possible here, since a much larger clone lies one base away. The chain employs TRBV11-3 and TRBJ2-1, with 13 positions matching TRBD2. The V gene end was trimmed by 5 bases and the J gene end by 6 bases; junction bases not matched to a gene: 10. In germline, CDR1 is SGHNT, CDR2 YENEEA. The CDR3 loop spans 17 amino acids. The CDR3 nucleotides are TGTGCCAGCAGCCCTTATCGGACTAGCGGGAGTCGCAATGAGCAGTTCTTC. Amino acids: CASSPYRTSGSRNEQFF.

This chain connects TRBV29-1 to TRBJ2-3, with TRBD1 as a possible D gene (7 bases). Looked up from germline, CDR1 is SQVTM and CDR2 is ANQGSEA. The V end lost 4 bases, the J end lost 6 bases, and 14 bases lay between the germline ends. The CDR3 extends over 13 amino acids. The chain's CDR3 is CSVGGDSWDTQYF. The DNA for the CDR3 is TGCAGCGTTGGGGGGGACAGTTGGGATACGCAGTATTTT.

This clonotype showed up many times. This chain links TRBV28 with TRBJ2-7; D may be TRBD1 (5 bases). Germline V gene sequence: CDR1 MDHEN, CDR2 SYDVKM. Deletions cut 7 bases from V and 1 base from J, with 17 bases between. The CDR3 loop spans 15 amino acids. The CDR3 is CASILIGVESYEQYF. The DNA for the CDR3 is TGTGCCAGCATTCTTATAGGGGTCGAGTCCTACGAGCAGTACTTC.

The rearrangement joins TRBV12-3 or TRBV12-4 to TRBJ1-1, with TRBD1 matching over 8 bases. Trimming cost V 6 bases and J 6 bases; bases outside gene matches: 9. CDR3 length equals 14 residues. The CDR3 region is CASRPTGGEAEAFF. CDR3 sequence (DNA): TGTGCCAGCAGACCTACAGGGGGGGAGGCTGAAGCTTTCTTT.

This clonotype was counted only a few times. J is TRBJ2-7 and V is TRBV7-9; 11 nucleotides match TRBD1. Germline loops: CDR1 SEHNR, CDR2 FQNEAQ (reference sequence). The J segment lost 0 bases and the V segment lost 5 bases, leaving 3 bases of the junction unmatched. This CDR3 spans 15 amino acids. CDR3 sequence (DNA): TGTGCCAGCAGCGCCGGGACAGGGGGCTCCTACGAGCAGTACTTC. As protein: CASSAGTGGSYEQYF.

In the case of this clonotype: This could be a read error, since a much larger clone is one nucleotide away. V and J are TRBV28 and TRBJ2-7, with a weak D call TRBD2 (5 bases). V gave up 3 bases and J gave up 7 bases, with 19 bases separating them. Germline assignment: CDR1 MDHEN and CDR2 SYDVKM. There are 15 residues in the CDR3. The CDR3 is CASSFVYPPRDEQYF. CDR3 in DNA: TGTGCCAGCAGTTTTGTCTATCCCCCTCGGGATGAGCAGTACTTC.